This record looks at one TCR beta chain sequence and its context. The CDR3 has 18 residues. Looked up from germline, CDR1 is SGHRS and CDR2 is YFSETQ. V trimming: 4 bases; J trimming: 2 bases; junction bases outside the gene matches: 12. These data belong to a study of blood T cell repertoires in COVID-19. Study processing details: Scientists estimated how many nucleated cells there were by amplifying reference gene primers. Some clones are missing from TCRdb's copy, which holds only in-frame ones; the method was immunoSEQ multiplex PCR. That table supplies the V and J calls and clone size; D and trimming were determined from the DNA. The sample lists fewer than 300,000 clones, about 87% seen once, with roughly 4% in the top ten.

The chain couples TRBV5-1 to TRBJ2-4; 10 bases are a match to TRBD1. Sequencing input: peripheral blood. The TCR sequence derives from a man aged 55 to 70 who had recovered from COVID-19. The CDR3 here is CASSPPGGTGDTKNIQYF. The CDR3 nucleotides are TGCGCCAGCAGCCCGCCTGGCGGGACAGGGGATACCAAAAACATTCAGTACTTC.